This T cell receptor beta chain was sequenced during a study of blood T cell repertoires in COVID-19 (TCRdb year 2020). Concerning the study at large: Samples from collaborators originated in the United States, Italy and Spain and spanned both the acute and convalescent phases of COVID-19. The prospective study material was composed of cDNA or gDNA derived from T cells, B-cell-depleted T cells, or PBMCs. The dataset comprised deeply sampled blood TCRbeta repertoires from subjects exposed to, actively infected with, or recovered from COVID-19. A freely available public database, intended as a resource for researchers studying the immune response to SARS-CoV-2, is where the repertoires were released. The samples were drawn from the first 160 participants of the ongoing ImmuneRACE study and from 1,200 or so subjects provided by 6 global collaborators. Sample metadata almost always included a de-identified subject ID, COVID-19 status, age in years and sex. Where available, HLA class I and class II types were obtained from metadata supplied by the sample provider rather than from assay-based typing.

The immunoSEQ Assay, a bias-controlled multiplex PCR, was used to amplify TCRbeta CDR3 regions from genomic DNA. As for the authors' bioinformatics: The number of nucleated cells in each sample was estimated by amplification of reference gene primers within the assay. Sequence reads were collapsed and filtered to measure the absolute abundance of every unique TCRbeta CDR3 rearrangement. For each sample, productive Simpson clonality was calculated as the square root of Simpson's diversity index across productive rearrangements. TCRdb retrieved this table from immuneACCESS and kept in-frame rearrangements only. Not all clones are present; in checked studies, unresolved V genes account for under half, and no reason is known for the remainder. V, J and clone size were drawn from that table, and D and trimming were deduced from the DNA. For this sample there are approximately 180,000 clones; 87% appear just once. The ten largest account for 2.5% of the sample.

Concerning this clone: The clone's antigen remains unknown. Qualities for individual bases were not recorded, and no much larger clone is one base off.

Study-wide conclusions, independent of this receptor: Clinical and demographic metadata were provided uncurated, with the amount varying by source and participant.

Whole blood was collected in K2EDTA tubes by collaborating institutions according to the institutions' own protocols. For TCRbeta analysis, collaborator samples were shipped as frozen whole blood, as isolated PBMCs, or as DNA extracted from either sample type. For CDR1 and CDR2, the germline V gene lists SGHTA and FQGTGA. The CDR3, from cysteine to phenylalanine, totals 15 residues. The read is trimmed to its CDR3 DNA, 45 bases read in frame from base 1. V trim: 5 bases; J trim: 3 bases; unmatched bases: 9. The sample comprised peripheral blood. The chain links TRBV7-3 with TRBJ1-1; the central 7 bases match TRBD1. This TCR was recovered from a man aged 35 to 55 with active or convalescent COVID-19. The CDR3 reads CASSTGDSPDTEAFF. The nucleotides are TGTGCCAGCAGCACAGGGGACAGCCCAGACACTGAAGCTTTCTTT.